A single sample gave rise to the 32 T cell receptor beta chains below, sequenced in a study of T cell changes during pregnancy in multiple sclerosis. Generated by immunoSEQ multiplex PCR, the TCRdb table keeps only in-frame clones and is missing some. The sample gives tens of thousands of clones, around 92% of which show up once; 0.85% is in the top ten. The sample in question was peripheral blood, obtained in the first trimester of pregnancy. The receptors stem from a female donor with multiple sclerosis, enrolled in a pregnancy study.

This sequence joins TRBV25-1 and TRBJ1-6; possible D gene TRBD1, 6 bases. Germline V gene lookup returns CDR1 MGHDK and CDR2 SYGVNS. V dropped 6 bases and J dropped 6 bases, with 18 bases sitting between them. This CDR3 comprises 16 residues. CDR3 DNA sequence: TGTGCCAGCAGGGAGGACAGTATTTTTTTTAATTCACCCCTCCACTTT. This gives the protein CASREDSIFFNSPLHF.

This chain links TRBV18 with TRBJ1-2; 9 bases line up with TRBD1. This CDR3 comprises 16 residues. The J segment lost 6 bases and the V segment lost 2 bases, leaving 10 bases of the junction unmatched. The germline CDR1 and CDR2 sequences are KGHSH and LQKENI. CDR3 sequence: CASSPEIQGAADGYTF. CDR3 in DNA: TGTGCCAGCTCACCAGAGATACAGGGGGCGGCCGATGGCTACACCTTC.

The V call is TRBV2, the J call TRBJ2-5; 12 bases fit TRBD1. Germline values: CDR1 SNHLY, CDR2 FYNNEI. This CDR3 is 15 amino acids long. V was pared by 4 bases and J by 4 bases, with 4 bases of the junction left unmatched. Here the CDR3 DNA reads TGTGCCAGCAGTGGGGGACAGGGGGCGCGAGAGACCCAGTACTTC. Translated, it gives CASSGGQGARETQYF.

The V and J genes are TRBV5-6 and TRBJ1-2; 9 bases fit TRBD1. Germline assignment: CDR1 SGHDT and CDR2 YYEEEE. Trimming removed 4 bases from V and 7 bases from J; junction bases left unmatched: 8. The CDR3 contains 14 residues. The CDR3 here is CASSPDRGPGGYTF. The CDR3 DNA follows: TGTGCCAGCAGCCCGGACAGGGGCCCGGGTGGCTACACCTTC.

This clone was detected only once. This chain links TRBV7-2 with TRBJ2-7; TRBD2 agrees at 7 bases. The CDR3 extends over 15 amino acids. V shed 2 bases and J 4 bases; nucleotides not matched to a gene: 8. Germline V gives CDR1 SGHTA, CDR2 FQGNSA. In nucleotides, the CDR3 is TGTGCCAGCAGCTTACGCGGGGGACCCGCATACGAGCAGTACTTC. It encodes CASSLRGGPAYEQYF. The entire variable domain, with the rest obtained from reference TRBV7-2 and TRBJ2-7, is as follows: GAGVSQSPSNKVTEKGKDVELRCDPISGHTALYWYRQSLGQGLEFLIYFQGNSAPDKSGLPSDRFSAERTGGSVSTLTIQRTQQEDSAVYLCASSLRGGPAYEQYFGPGTRLTVT.

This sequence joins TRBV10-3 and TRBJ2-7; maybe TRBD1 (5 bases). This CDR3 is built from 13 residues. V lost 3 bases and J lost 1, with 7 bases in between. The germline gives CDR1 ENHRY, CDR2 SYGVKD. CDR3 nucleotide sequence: TGTGCCATCAGTGAACAGGTTTCCTACGAGCAGTACTTC. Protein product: CAISEQVSYEQYF.

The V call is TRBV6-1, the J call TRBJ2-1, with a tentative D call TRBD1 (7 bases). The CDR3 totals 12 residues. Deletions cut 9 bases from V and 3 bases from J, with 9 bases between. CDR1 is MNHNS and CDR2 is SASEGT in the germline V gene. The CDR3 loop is CASQGGYNEQFF. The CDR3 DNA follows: TGTGCCAGTCAGGGGGGCTACAATGAGCAGTTCTTC.

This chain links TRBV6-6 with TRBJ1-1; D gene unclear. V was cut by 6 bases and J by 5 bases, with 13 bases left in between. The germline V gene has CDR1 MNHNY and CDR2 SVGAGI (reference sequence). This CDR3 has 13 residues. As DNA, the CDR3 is TGTGCCAGCAGCCGACTAGTAGGTACTGAAGCTTTCTTT. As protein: CASSRLVGTEAFF.

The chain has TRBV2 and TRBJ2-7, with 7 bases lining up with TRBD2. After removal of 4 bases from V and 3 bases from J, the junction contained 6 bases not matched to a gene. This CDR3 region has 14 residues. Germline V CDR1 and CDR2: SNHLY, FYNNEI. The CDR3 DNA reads TGTGCCAGCAGTGGGCTAGCGGTTGTCTACGAGCAGTACTTC. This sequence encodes CASSGLAVVYEQYF.

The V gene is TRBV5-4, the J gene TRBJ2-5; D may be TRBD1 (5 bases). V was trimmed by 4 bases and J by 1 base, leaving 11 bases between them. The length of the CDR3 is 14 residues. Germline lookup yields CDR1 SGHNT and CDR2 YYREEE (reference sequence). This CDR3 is CASSPTVPQETQYF. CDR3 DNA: TGTGCCAGCAGCCCGACAGTACCCCAAGAGACCCAGTACTTC.

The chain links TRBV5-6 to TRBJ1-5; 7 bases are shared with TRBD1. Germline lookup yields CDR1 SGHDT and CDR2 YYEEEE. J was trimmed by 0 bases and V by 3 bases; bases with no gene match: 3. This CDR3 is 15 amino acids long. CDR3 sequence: CASSSGGYSNQPQHF. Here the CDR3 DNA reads TGTGCCAGCAGCTCAGGGGGTTATAGCAATCAGCCCCAGCATTTT.

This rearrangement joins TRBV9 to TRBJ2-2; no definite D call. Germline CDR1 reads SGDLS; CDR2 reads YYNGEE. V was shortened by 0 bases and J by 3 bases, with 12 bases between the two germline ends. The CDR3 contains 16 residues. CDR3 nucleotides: TGTGCCAGCAGCGTAGCCTCGGCGGATTACACCGGGGAGCTGTTTTTT. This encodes CASSVASADYTGELFF.

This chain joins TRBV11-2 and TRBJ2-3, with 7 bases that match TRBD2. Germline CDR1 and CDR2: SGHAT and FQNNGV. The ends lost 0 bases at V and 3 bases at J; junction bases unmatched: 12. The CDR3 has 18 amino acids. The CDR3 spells CASSLDLTPGTITDTQYF. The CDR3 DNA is TGTGCCAGCAGCTTAGACCTTACCCCCGGGACTATTACAGATACGCAGTATTTT.

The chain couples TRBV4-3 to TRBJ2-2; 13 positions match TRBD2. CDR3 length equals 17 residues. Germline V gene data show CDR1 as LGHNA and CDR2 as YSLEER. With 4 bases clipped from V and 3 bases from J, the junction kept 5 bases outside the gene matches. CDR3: CASSPLLAGGDTGELFF. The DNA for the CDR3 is TGCGCCAGCAGCCCCTTACTAGCGGGGGGGGACACCGGGGAGCTGTTTTTT.

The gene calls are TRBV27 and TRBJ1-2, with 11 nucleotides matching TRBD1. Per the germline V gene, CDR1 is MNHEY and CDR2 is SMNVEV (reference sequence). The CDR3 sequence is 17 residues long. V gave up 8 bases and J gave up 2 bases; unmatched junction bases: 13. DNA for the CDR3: TGTGCCAGCCCCCCCAAATTCCGGGACAGGGGGAACTATGGCTACACCTTC. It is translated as CASPPKFRDRGNYGYTF.

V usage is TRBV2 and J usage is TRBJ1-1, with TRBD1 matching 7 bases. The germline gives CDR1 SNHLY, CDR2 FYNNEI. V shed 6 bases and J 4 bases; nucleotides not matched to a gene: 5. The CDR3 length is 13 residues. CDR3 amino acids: CASSAGGSTEAFF. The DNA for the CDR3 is TGTGCCAGCAGCGCAGGGGGAAGCACTGAAGCTTTCTTT.

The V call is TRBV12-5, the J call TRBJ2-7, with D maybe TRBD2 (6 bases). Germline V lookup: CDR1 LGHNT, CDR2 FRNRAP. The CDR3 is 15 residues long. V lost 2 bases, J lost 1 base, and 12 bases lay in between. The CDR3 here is CASGLPAGSSYEQYF. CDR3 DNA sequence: TGTGCTAGTGGTTTGCCCGCGGGGTCTTCCTACGAGCAGTACTTC.

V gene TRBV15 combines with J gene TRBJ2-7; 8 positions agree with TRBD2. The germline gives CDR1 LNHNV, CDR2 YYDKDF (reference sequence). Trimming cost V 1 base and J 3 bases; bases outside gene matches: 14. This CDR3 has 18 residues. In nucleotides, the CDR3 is TGTGCCACCAGCAGAGGTTCGGGGGGGGGCCGGCTAAACTACGAGCAGTACTTC. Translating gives CATSRGSGGGRLNYEQYF.

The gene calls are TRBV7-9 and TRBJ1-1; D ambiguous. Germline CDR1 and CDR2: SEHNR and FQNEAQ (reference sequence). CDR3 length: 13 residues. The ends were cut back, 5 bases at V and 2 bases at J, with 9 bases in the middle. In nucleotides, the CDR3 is TGTGCCAGCAGCCGTAACAGCAACACTGAAGCTTTCTTT. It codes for CASSRNSNTEAFF.

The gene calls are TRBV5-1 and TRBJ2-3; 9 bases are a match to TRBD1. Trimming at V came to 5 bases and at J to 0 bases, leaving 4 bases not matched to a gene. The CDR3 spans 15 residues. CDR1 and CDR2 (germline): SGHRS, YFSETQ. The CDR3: CASRGQGISTDTQYF. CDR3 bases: TGCGCCAGCAGAGGACAGGGGATAAGCACAGATACGCAGTATTTT.

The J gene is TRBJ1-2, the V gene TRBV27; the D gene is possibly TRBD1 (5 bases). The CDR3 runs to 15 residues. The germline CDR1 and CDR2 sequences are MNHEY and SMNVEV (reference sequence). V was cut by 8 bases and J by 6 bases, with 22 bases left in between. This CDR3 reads CASWGWGGMKDGYTF. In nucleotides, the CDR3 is TGTGCCAGCTGGGGGTGGGGGGGAATGAAAGATGGCTACACCTTC.

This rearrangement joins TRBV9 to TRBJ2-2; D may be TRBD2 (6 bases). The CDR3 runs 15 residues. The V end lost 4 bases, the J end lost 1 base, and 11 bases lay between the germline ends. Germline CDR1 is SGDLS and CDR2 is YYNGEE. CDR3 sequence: CASSRLGRNTGELFF. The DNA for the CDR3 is TGTGCCAGCAGCCGACTAGGGCGGAACACCGGGGAGCTGTTTTTT.

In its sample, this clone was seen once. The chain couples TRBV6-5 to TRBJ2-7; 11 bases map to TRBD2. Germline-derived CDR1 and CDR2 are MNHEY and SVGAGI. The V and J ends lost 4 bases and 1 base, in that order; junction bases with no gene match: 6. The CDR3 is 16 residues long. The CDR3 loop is CASSSRLAGPSYEQYF. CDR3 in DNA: TGTGCCAGCAGTTCACGACTAGCGGGGCCGTCCTACGAGCAGTACTTC.

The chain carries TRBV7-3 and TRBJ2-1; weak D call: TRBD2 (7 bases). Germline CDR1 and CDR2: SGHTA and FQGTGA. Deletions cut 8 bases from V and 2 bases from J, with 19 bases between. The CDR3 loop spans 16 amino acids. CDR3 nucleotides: TGTGCCAGCGGCAAATATGAGGGGGGGGCCTACAATGAGCAGTTCTTC. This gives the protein CASGKYEGGAYNEQFF.

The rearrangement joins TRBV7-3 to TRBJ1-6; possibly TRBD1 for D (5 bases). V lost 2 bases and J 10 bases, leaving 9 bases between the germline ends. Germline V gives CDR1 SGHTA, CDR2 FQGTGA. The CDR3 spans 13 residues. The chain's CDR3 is CASSLGRESPLHF. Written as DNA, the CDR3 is TGTGCCAGCAGCTTAGGCAGGGAATCACCCCTCCACTTT.

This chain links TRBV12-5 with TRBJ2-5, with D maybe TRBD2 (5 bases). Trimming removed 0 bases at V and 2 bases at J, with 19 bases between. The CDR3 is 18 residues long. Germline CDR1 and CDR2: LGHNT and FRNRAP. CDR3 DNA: TGTGCTAGTGGTTTGGTACACTCTATTGGACTGGAACAAGAGACCCAGTACTTC. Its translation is CASGLVHSIGLEQETQYF.

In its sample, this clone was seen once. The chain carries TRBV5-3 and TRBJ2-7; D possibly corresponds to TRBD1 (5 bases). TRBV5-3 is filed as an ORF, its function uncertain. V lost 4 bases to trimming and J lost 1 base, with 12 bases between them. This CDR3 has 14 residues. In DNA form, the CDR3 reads TGTGCCAGAAGCCCAGGGTGTGATTCCTACGAGCAGTACTTC. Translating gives CARSPGCDSYEQYF.

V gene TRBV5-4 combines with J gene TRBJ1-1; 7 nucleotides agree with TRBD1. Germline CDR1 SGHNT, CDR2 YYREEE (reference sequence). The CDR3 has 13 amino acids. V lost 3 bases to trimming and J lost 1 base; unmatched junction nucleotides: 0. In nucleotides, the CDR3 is TGTGCCAGCAGCTACAGGGGGAACACTGAAGCTTTCTTT. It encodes CASSYRGNTEAFF.

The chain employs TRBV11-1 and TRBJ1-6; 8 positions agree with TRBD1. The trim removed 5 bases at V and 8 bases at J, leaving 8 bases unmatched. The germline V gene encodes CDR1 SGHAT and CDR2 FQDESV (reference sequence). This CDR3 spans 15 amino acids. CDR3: CASSRAGGADSPLHF. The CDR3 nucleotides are TGTGCCAGCAGCCGGGCAGGGGGCGCGGATTCACCCCTCCACTTT.

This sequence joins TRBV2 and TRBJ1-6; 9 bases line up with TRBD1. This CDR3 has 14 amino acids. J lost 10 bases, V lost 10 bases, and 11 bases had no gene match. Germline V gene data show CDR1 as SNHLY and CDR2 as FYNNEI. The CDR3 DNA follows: TGTGCCACTACTCCGGGACAGGGTCGATCACCCCTCCACTTT. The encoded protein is CATTPGQGRSPLHF.

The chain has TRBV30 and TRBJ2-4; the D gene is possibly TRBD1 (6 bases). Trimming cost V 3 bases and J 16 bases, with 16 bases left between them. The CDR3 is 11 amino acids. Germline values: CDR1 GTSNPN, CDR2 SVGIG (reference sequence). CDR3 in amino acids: CAWSRTEVYYF. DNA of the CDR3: TGTGCCTGGAGCAGGACAGAAGTATATTACTTC. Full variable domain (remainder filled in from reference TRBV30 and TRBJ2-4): SQTIHQWPATLVQPVGSPLSLECTVEGTSNPNLYWYRQAAGRGLQLLFYSVGIGQISSEVPQNLSASRPQDRQFILSSKKLLLSDSGFYLCAWSRTEVYYFGAGTRLSVL.

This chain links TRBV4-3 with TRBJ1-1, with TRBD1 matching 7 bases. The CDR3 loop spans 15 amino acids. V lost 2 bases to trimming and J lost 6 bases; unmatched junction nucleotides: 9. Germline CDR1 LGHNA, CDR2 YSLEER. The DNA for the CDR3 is TGCGCCAGCAGCCAACCGGGACAGTTGCGTTCTGAAGCTTTCTTT. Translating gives CASSQPGQLRSEAFF.